This is a list of T cell receptor beta chains from one sample in a study of blood T cell repertoires in COVID-19. The method was immunoSEQ multiplex PCR; TCRdb's version includes in-frame clones alone and lacks a portion of them. This sample yields around 230,000 clones, of which 70% to 85% are seen a single time; over 7.5% belongs to the top ten. The sample comprised peripheral blood. The receptors shown here come from a woman of 80 years or more with acute or convalescent COVID-19. The CDR3 runs from the conserved cysteine through the conserved F or W. D genes are given only for firm matches. Clone size is shown for a subset of rows, as once, few, many or a class of expanded clone.

d_gene: -
v_gene: TRBV5-1
abundance: -
j_gene: TRBJ2-5
CDR3nt: TGCGCCAGCAGCCCCCTCGCAGGGCCGCAGACCCAGTACTTC
CDR3aa: CASSPLAGPQTQYF

d_gene: -
v_gene: TRBV5-1
abundance: -
j_gene: TRBJ1-6
CDR3nt: TGCGCCAGCAGCTTGACAGGGTCCTATAATTCACCCCTCCACTTT
CDR3aa: CASSLTGSYNSPLHF

d_gene: -
v_gene: TRBV5-6
abundance: -
j_gene: TRBJ1-4
CDR3nt: TGTGCCAGCAGCTTGGGACCGTCAGGGGAAAAACTGTTTTTT
CDR3aa: CASSLGPSGEKLFF

d_gene: -
v_gene: TRBV27
abundance: -
j_gene: TRBJ2-5
CDR3nt: TGTGCCAGCAGTTTCGGGGGGCGCGGGGAGACCCAGTACTTC
CDR3aa: CASSFGGRGETQYF

d_gene: -
v_gene: TRBV12-3/TRBV12-4
abundance: -
j_gene: TRBJ2-3
CDR3nt: TGTGCCAGCCGGGATTTCACAGATACGCAGTATTTT
CDR3aa: CASRDFTDTQYF

d_gene: TRBD1
v_gene: TRBV7-2
abundance: -
j_gene: TRBJ1-1
CDR3nt: TGTGCCAGCACCATTCCGGGACAGATCGAAGCTTTCTTT
CDR3aa: CASTIPGQIEAFF

d_gene: -
v_gene: TRBV7-8
abundance: -
j_gene: TRBJ1-3
CDR3nt: TGTGCCAGCAGCATTACAGGGGGAAACACCATATATTTT
CDR3aa: CASSITGGNTIYF

d_gene: -
v_gene: TRBV2
abundance: -
j_gene: TRBJ2-1
CDR3nt: TGTGCCAGCAGCCAAACAGGGATCCAGTTAAATGAGCAGTTCTTC
CDR3aa: CASSQTGIQLNEQFF

d_gene: TRBD1
v_gene: TRBV7-8
abundance: -
j_gene: TRBJ1-4
CDR3nt: TGTGCCAGCAGCAGACGGGGACAGGGTACGCAGATCGGGGAAAAACTGTTTTTT
CDR3aa: CASSRRGQGTQIGEKLFF

d_gene: TRBD1
v_gene: TRBV9
abundance: -
j_gene: TRBJ2-7
CDR3nt: TGTGCCAGCAGCGTGAGGACAGGGCAGGGCGAGCAGTACTTC
CDR3aa: CASSVRTGQGEQYF

d_gene: -
v_gene: TRBV18
abundance: -
j_gene: TRBJ2-3
CDR3nt: TGTGCCAGCTCACCCGCGAGTGCAGATACGCAGTATTTT
CDR3aa: CASSPASADTQYF

d_gene: -
v_gene: TRBV6-1
abundance: -
j_gene: TRBJ1-3
CDR3nt: TGTGCCAGCAGTGAAATCGGGGCTGGAAACACCATATATTTT
CDR3aa: CASSEIGAGNTIYF

d_gene: -
v_gene: TRBV7-3
abundance: once
j_gene: TRBJ1-2
CDR3nt: TGTGCCAGCAGCCAGATCCGGGACACACCTGTCGGCTATGGCTACACCTTC
CDR3aa: CASSQIRDTPVGYGYTF

d_gene: TRBD2
v_gene: TRBV11-3
abundance: -
j_gene: TRBJ2-1
CDR3nt: TGTGCCAGCAGCTTAGATTCTGGTAGCGGGGGGGCGAGTGAGCAGTTCTTC
CDR3aa: CASSLDSGSGGASEQFF

d_gene: TRBD1
v_gene: TRBV10-3
abundance: -
j_gene: TRBJ2-7
CDR3nt: TGTGCCATCACCGAGGACAGGGGGGGCGAGCAGTACTTC
CDR3aa: CAITEDRGGEQYF

d_gene: TRBD1
v_gene: TRBV9
abundance: -
j_gene: TRBJ1-1
CDR3nt: TGTGCCAGCACTACAGGGGCAAAGGACCCGCGAGCTTTCTTT
CDR3aa: CASTTGAKDPRAFF

d_gene: -
v_gene: TRBV5-4
abundance: -
j_gene: TRBJ2-7
CDR3nt: TGTGCCAGCAGCCGCCGGGCGGGCGGCTTAGGAGAGCAGTACTTC
CDR3aa: CASSRRAGGLGEQYF

d_gene: -
v_gene: TRBV7-3
abundance: -
j_gene: TRBJ1-1
CDR3nt: TGTGCCAGCAGCTTAGCCAGGGGCACTGAAGCTTTCTTT
CDR3aa: CASSLARGTEAFF

d_gene: -
v_gene: TRBV7-2
abundance: -
j_gene: TRBJ1-2
CDR3nt: TGTGCCAGCAGCTTCACAGGGAACGTGGGCTACACCTTC
CDR3aa: CASSFTGNVGYTF

d_gene: -
v_gene: TRBV28
abundance: -
j_gene: TRBJ1-2
CDR3nt: TGTGCCAGCACGCGGCGCAGTAACTATGGCTACACCTTC
CDR3aa: CASTRRSNYGYTF

d_gene: -
v_gene: TRBV18
abundance: -
j_gene: TRBJ2-5
CDR3nt: TGTGCCAGCTCACCACTCGCCGCAGAGGGAGAGACCCAGTACTTC
CDR3aa: CASSPLAAEGETQYF

d_gene: -
v_gene: TRBV27
abundance: -
j_gene: TRBJ1-1
CDR3nt: TGTGCCAGCAGTTTATCGGGCAGGGGCCTCACTGAAGCTTTCTTT
CDR3aa: CASSLSGRGLTEAFF